This is a list of T cell receptor beta chains from one sample in a study of T-cell memory formation after mild COVID-19. TCRdb redid the calling of the 5' RACE reads with MiXCR, one entry per CDR3 protein. The repertoire holds hundreds of thousands of distinct CDR3 sequences, with around 21% as singletons. The source material was PBMCs or a T cell subset sorted from them (not recorded which). The receptors originated from an adult woman who had mild COVID-19 (a few samples of this study predate the infection). Cell type and time point are not known. Both conserved end residues are part of each CDR3. A D gene is named only where the DNA matches it firmly. Some rows mark clone size as missing; the rest say once, few, many or name a class of expanded clone.

j_call | v_call | d_call | clone_size | cdr3_aa | cdr3_nt
TRBJ1-5 | TRBV12-3/TRBV12-4 | NA | NA | CASSPRAGFNSNQPQHF | TGTGCCAGCAGTCCCCGAGCGGGGTTCAATAGCAATCAGCCCCAGCATTTT
TRBJ2-2 | TRBV18 | NA | few | CASSPIGSSNTGELFF | TGTGCCAGCTCACCGATCGGGTCTTCGAACACCGGGGAGCTGTTTTTT
TRBJ1-1 | TRBV5-1 | NA | few | CASSPFWGDTEAFF | TGCGCCAGCAGCCCGTTTTGGGGAGACACTGAAGCTTTCTTT
TRBJ2-1 | TRBV7-9 | NA | NA | CASSPAGDGRNEQFF | TGTGCCAGCAGCCCCGCCGGGGACGGGAGAAATGAGCAGTTCTTC
TRBJ2-3 | TRBV6-4 | NA | NA | CASSNRGTDTQYF | TGTGCCAGCAGCAACAGGGGCACAGATACGCAGTATTTT
TRBJ2-1 | TRBV6-6 | TRBD2 | NA | CASSYAGEKYNEQFF | TGTGCCAGCAGTTATGCGGGGGAGAAATACAATGAGCAGTTCTTC
TRBJ2-1 | TRBV13 | TRBD2 | few | CASSYGTSGSNYNEQFF | TGTGCCAGCAGCTACGGGACTAGCGGGTCAAATTACAATGAGCAGTTCTTC
TRBJ2-2 | TRBV9 | NA | few | CASSPRTTPNTGELFF | TGTGCCAGCAGCCCGCGGACTACCCCGAACACCGGGGAGCTGTTTTTT
TRBJ1-2 | TRBV20-1 | TRBD1 | NA | CSARDLGTGTGGYTF | TGCAGTGCTAGAGACCTCGGAACGGGGACAGGCGGCTACACCTTC
TRBJ2-1 | TRBV24-1 | TRBD2 | few | CATSDSGTSAHF | TGTGCCACCAGTGACTCCGGGACTAGCGCCCACTTC
TRBJ2-7 | TRBV5-6 | NA | NA | CASRLDPIRDEQYF | TGTGCCAGCAGGTTGGATCCTATCCGCGACGAGCAGTACTTC
TRBJ2-2 | TRBV7-6 | TRBD1 | NA | CASSSSRDRAGGELFF | TGTGCCAGCAGCTCGTCCCGGGACAGGGCCGGCGGGGAGCTGTTTTTT
TRBJ2-1 | TRBV27 | TRBD1 | few | CASSSWTGVHEQFF | TGTGCCAGCAGTTCCTGGACAGGGGTTCATGAGCAGTTCTTC
TRBJ2-1 | TRBV7-2 | NA | many | CASSSPSAEQFF | TGTGCCAGCAGCTCCCCTTCGGCTGAGCAGTTCTTC
TRBJ2-7 | TRBV7-9 | NA | few | CASSWGNEQYF | TGTGCCAGCAGCTGGGGGAACGAGCAGTACTTC
TRBJ2-1 | TRBV5-1 | TRBD2 | NA | CASSYGLAGAYNEQFF | TGCGCCAGCAGCTACGGACTAGCGGGGGCCTACAATGAGCAGTTCTTC
TRBJ2-5 | TRBV5-5 | NA | many | CASRPTGKETQYF | TGTGCCAGCAGACCAACAGGGAAAGAGACCCAGTACTTC
TRBJ2-3 | TRBV6-6 | NA | NA | CASSYYGRAADTQYF | TGTGCCAGCAGTTACTACGGGAGAGCGGCAGATACGCAGTATTTT
TRBJ2-7 | TRBV7-9 | TRBD1 | NA | CASRRDRATYEQYF | TGTGCCAGCAGAAGGGACAGGGCAACCTACGAGCAGTACTTC
TRBJ2-1 | TRBV24-1 | TRBD2 | few | CATSDPTSGAYNEQFF | TGTGCCACCAGTGATCCGACTAGCGGGGCCTACAATGAGCAGTTCTTC
TRBJ2-4 | TRBV12-3/TRBV12-4 | TRBD1 | few | CASSRDRKNIQYF | TGTGCCAGCAGTAGGGACAGAAAAAACATTCAGTACTTC
TRBJ1-5 | TRBV12-3/TRBV12-4 | TRBD1 | NA | CASSTDRSYQPQHF | TGTGCCAGCAGTACGGACAGGAGCTATCAGCCCCAGCATTTT
TRBJ1-3 | TRBV7-9 | NA | NA | CASSSGLSGNTIYF | TGTGCCAGCAGTTCAGGGCTCTCTGGAAACACCATATATTTT
TRBJ2-1 | TRBV5-1 | NA | few | CASSQTTNEQFF | TGCGCCAGCAGTCAGACTACCAATGAGCAGTTCTTC
TRBJ1-1 | TRBV12-3/TRBV12-4 | NA | NA | CASSPLLTDTEAFF | TGTGCCAGCAGCCCCCTTCTGACGGACACTGAAGCTTTCTTT
TRBJ2-5 | TRBV24-1 | TRBD1 | few | CATSDSDRGRETQYF | TGTGCCACCAGTGATTCCGACAGGGGTAGAGAGACCCAGTACTTC
TRBJ2-7 | TRBV5-1 | TRBD1 | few | CASSHGVGQGLYEQYF | TGCGCCAGCAGTCACGGAGTAGGACAGGGTTTGTACGAGCAGTACTTC
TRBJ2-2 | TRBV4-1 | NA | many | CASSQRSRFGELFF | TGCGCCAGCAGCCAAAGATCACGGTTCGGGGAGCTGTTTTTT
TRBJ2-1 | TRBV7-8 | NA | NA | CASSSSAPGTRRHEQFF | TGTGCCAGCAGCTCGAGCGCCCCCGGGACCAGACGCCATGAGCAGTTCTTC
TRBJ2-3 | TRBV7-9 | NA | NA | CASSGEKGADTQYF | TGTGCCAGCAGCGGAGAGAAAGGGGCAGATACGCAGTATTTT
TRBJ1-3 | TRBV7-9 | NA | once | CASSPRGGPSGNNIYF | TGTGCCAGCAGCCCGCGGGGGGGACCCTCTGGAAACAACATATATTTT
TRBJ1-2 | TRBV27 | NA | NA | CASSHDITGGYTF | TGTGCCAGCAGCCACGACATTACCGGAGGCTACACCTTC
TRBJ2-1 | TRBV4-2 | NA | many | CASSQDLGEQFF | TGTGCCAGCAGCCAAGATCTTGGGGAGCAGTTCTTC
TRBJ1-6 | TRBV7-9 | NA | NA | CASSSLERLRSPLHF | TGTGCCAGCAGCTCGCTTGAGCGTCTAAGGTCACCCCTCCACTTT
TRBJ1-1 | TRBV18 | NA | once | CASSPKTGNTEAFF | TGTGCCAGCTCACCCAAGACGGGTAACACTGAAGCTTTCTTT
TRBJ2-3 | TRBV5-1 | NA | NA | CASSSRDTSPSSTDTQYF | TGCGCCAGCAGCTCGAGGGACACCTCCCCTTCTAGCACAGATACGCAGTATTTT
TRBJ2-5 | TRBV11-3 | TRBD2 | NA | CASSLDGGRETQYF | TGTGCCAGCAGCTTAGACGGCGGGAGAGAGACCCAGTACTTC
TRBJ2-7 | TRBV25-1 | TRBD1 | NA | CASSDDRALSYEQYF | TGTGCCAGCAGTGACGACAGGGCCCTTTCCTACGAGCAGTACTTC
TRBJ2-7 | TRBV14 | TRBD1 | few | CASSPWTGGHEQYF | TGTGCCAGCAGCCCCTGGACAGGGGGCCACGAGCAGTACTTC
TRBJ2-1 | TRBV6-5 | TRBD2 | NA | CASSYSGGSLYNEQFF | TGTGCCAGCAGTTACTCTGGCGGGAGCCTTTACAATGAGCAGTTCTTC
TRBJ2-4 | TRBV12-3/TRBV12-4 | NA | few | CASSPGPGAKNIQYF | TGTGCCAGCAGTCCGGGCCCGGGGGCCAAAAACATTCAGTACTTC
TRBJ2-4 | TRBV25-1 | NA | few | CASSESVASPLAKNIQYF | TGTGCCAGCAGTGAATCGGTGGCCAGTCCCTTAGCCAAAAACATTCAGTACTTC
TRBJ2-7 | TRBV5-5 | NA | few | CASSSEGDWTYEQYF | TGTGCCAGCAGCTCCGAAGGGGACTGGACCTACGAGCAGTACTTC
TRBJ2-3 | TRBV7-3 | NA | few | CASSSWGASDTQYF | TGTGCCAGCAGCTCCTGGGGGGCTTCAGATACGCAGTATTTT
TRBJ1-5 | TRBV7-2 | NA | few | CASSLDVQPQHF | TGTGCCAGCAGCTTGGATGTCCAGCCCCAGCATTTT
TRBJ2-2 | TRBV4-1 | NA | few | CASSRKWVRGPPTGELFF | TGCGCCAGCAGCCGAAAGTGGGTGCGGGGACCGCCTACCGGGGAGCTGTTTTTT
TRBJ1-5 | TRBV12-3/TRBV12-4 | TRBD1 | few | CASSLDRGLQPQHF | TGTGCCAGCAGTTTGGACAGGGGGCTCCAGCCCCAGCATTTT
TRBJ2-5 | TRBV7-2 | TRBD1 | few | CASSLGPGGAETQYF | TGTGCCAGCAGCTTAGGGCCAGGGGGCGCAGAGACCCAGTACTTC
TRBJ1-2 | TRBV2 | NA | many | CASRQASALNYGYTF | TGTGCCAGCAGACAGGCCTCGGCTCTTAACTATGGCTACACCTTC
TRBJ2-1 | TRBV19 | NA | NA | CASSSSQSVSYNGQFF | TGTGCCAGTAGTTCGTCCCAAAGCGTCTCCTACAATGGGCAGTTCTTC
TRBJ2-7 | TRBV5-1 | TRBD2 | few | CASSPTAGRGSYEQYF | TGCGCCAGCAGCCCCACTGCAGGGAGGGGCTCCTACGAGCAGTACTTC
TRBJ1-5 | TRBV18 | NA | NA | CASSRDDSNQPQHF | TGTGCCAGCTCACGAGACGATAGCAATCAGCCCCAGCATTTT
TRBJ1-1 | TRBV14 | NA | few | CASSPGLISGRNTEAFF | TGTGCCAGCTCGCCGGGCCTGATTTCGGGAAGGAACACTGAAGCTTTCTTT
TRBJ2-1 | TRBV6-2/TRBV6-3 | NA | many | CASSHGSHEQFF | TGTGCCAGCAGCCACGGGTCCCACGAGCAGTTCTTC
TRBJ2-7 | TRBV5-1 | TRBD2 | few | CASSLPAGGLNYEQYF | TGCGCCAGCAGCTTGCCAGCGGGGGGGCTGAACTACGAGCAGTACTTC
TRBJ2-3 | TRBV7-2 | NA | few | CASSLGVPGDTQYF | TGTGCCAGCAGCTTAGGGGTTCCTGGCGATACGCAGTATTTT
TRBJ1-2 | TRBV15 | NA | once | CATSRRAADGYTF | TGTGCCACCAGCAGACGGGCGGCGGATGGCTACACCTTC
TRBJ2-3 | TRBV7-3 | NA | few | CASSLSPGGLADTQYF | TGTGCCAGCAGCTTAAGTCCGGGGGGCCTAGCAGATACGCAGTATTTT